This TCR beta chain was sequenced in a study of CXCR3-negative and CXCR3-positive naive CD8 T cells. Study-level points and caveats: Against CXCR3-negative naive cells, CXCR3-positive naive cells showed more hydrophobic TRB CDR3s.

Identification of naive CD8+ T cells rested on CD45RO-CCR7+CD27+CD95- status. Points on this clonotype: No antigen is known for it.

CDR3 size: 16 residues. The V gene's germline CDR1 is MDHEN and CDR2 SYDVKM. The libraries of TRB cDNA were prepared using 5' RACE with UMI labels. TCRdb reprocessed the 5' RACE reads and keeps a single row for each CDR3 protein, giving no DNA. The sample table sets out some 54,000 distinct CDR3 sequences. The J gene is TRBJ1-1, the V gene TRBV28; the TCRdb call, TRBD1, lacks DNA for checking. Sequences were obtained from naive CXCR3+ CD8+ T cells from blood. Sample subset: CD45RO-CCR7+CD27+CD95- naive CD8+ T cells expressing CXCR3 (TNR3+). The sequence was obtained from a human donor in good health. Some clones in this sample may be carry-over from other donors' samples. This CDR3 is CASSSRQGEPNTEAFF.